The present T cell receptor (beta chain) was sequenced within a study of blood T cell repertoires in COVID-19. Across the study: Nucleic acid was either cDNA or gDNA, and it came from T cells, B-cell-depleted T cells, or PBMCs.

V lost 3 bases and J 6 bases, leaving 14 bases between the germline ends. The CDR3 has 14 residues. Germline V gene lookup returns CDR1 KGHSH and CDR2 LQKENI. Here immunoSEQ multiplex PCR was the method, and the copy in TCRdb shows in-frame clones only, minus some. Among 200,000 to 250,000 clones listed, 80% to 90% were seen once. Cohorts were assigned according to the clinical history that participants reported. The TCR originated in a woman in her forties or fifties in a cohort exposed to, infected with or recovered from COVID-19 (not recorded which). This chain links TRBV18 with TRBJ1-2; D is possibly TRBD1 (5 bases). Sequencing was done on a sample of PBMCs or T cells enriched from blood (not recorded which). The CDR3 bases are TGTGCCAGCTCACCGGCAGGCGGGGGGGATGGCTACACCTTC. This translates into CASSPAGGGDGYTF.